This TCR beta chain is from a study of blood T cell repertoires in COVID-19. The wider study: PBMCs, B-cell-depleted T cells, or T cells provided the cDNA or gDNA that made up the material.

TCRdb keeps only in-frame clones here, not all; method: immunoSEQ multiplex PCR. The sample yields around 170,000 clones, roughly 84% seen once. Germline V gives CDR1 WNHNN, CDR2 SYGVQD (reference sequence). The CDR3 totals 15 residues. J lost 5 bases, V lost 2 bases, and 6 bases had no gene match. This clone has ten or more counts. The source material was peripheral blood. The chain couples TRBV10-1 to TRBJ2-7; 10 nucleotides match TRBD2. The receptor was isolated from a man younger than 35 with active or convalescent COVID-19. The CDR3 loop is CASSERLAGVHEQYF. The CDR3 DNA reads as TGCGCCAGCAGTGAGAGGCTAGCGGGAGTCCACGAGCAGTACTTC.